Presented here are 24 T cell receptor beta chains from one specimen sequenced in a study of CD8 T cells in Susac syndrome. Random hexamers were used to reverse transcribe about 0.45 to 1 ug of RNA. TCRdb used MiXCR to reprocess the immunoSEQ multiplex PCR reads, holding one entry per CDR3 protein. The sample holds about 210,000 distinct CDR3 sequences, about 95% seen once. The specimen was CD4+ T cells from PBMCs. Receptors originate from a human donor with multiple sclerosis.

The DNA for the CDR3 is TGTGCCAGCAGCCAGACAGGGGGCACGATCGGGGAGCTGTTTTTT. This gives the protein CASSQTGGTIGELFF. V is TRBV3-1 and J is TRBJ2-2; 10 bases match TRBD1. The CDR3 has 15 residues. The germline V gene has CDR1 LGHDT and CDR2 YNNKEL (reference sequence). The V segment lost 3 bases and the J segment 7 bases; nucleotides outside the gene matches: 5.

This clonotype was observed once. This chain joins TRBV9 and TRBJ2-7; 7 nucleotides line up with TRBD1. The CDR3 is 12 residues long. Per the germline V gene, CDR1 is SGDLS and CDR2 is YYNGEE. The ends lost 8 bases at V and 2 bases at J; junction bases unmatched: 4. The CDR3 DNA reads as TGTGCCAGTGGGACAGACCCCTACGAGCAGTACTTC. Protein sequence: CASGTDPYEQYF.

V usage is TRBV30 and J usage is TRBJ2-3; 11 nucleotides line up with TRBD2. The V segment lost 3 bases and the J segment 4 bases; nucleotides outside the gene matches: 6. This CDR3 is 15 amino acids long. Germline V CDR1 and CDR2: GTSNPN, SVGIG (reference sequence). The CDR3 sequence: CAWSQLAGVSDTQYF. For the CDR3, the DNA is TGTGCCTGGAGCCAACTAGCGGGAGTCTCAGATACGCAGTATTTT.

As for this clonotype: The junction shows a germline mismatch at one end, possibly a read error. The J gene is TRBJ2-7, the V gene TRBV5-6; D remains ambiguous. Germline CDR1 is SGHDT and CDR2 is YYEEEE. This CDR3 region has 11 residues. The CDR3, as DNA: TGTGCCAGCAGCTTGTCCTACGAGCGGTACTTC. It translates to CASSLSYERYF.

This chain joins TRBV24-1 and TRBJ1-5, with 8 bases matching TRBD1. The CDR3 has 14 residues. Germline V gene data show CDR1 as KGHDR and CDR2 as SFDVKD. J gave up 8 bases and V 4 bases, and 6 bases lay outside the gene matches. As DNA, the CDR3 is TGTGCCACCAGTGAACAGGGGGTAGGTAAGCCCCAGCATTTT. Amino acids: CATSEQGVGKPQHF.

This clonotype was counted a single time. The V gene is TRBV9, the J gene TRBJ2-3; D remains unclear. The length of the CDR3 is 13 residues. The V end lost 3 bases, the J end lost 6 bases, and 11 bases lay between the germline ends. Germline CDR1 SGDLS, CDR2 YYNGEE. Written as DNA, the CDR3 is TGTGCCAGCAGCGCCGTAGGGTCCGATACGCAGTATTTT. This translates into CASSAVGSDTQYF. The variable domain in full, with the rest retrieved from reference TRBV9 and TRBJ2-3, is DSGVTQTPKHLITATGQRVTLRCSPRSGDLSVYWYQQSLDQGLQFLIQYYNGEERAKGNILERFSAQQFPDLHSELNLSSLELGDSALYFCASSAVGSDTQYFGPGTRLTVL.

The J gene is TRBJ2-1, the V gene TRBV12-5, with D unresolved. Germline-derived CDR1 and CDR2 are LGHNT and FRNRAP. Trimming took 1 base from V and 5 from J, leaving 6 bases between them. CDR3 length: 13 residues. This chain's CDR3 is CASGLESDNEQFF. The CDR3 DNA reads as TGTGCTAGTGGTTTGGAGTCTGACAATGAGCAGTTCTTC.

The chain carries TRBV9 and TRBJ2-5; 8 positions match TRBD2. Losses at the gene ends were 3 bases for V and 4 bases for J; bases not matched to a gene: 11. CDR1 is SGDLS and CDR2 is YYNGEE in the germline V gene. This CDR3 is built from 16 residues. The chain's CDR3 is CASSAKTSVGAETQYF. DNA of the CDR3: TGTGCCAGCAGCGCCAAGACTAGCGTGGGAGCAGAGACCCAGTACTTC.

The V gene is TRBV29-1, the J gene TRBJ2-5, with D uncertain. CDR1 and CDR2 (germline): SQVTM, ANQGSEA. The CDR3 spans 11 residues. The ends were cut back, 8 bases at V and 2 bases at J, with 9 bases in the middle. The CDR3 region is CSTTRQETQYF. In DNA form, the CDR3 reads TGCAGCACCACGCGGCAAGAGACCCAGTACTTC.

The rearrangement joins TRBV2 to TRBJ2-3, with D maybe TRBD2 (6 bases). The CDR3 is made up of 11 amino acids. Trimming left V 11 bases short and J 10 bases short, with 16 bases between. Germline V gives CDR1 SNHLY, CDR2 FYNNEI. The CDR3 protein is CASAGLGPQYF. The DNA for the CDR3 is TGTGCCTCGGCGGGGCTAGGTCCGCAGTATTTT.

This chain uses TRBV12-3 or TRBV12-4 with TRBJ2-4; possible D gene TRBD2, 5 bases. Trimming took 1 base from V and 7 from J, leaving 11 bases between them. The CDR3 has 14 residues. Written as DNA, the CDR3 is TGTGCCAGCAGTTTAGGCGGGCCATGGAACATTCAGTACTTC. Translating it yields CASSLGGPWNIQYF.

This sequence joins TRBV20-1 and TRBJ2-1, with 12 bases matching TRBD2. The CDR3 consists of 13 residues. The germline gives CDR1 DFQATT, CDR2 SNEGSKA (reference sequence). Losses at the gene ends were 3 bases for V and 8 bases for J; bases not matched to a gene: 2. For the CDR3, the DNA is TGCAGTGCTAGTGGACTAGCGGGATATGAGCAGTTCTTC. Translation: CSASGLAGYEQFF.

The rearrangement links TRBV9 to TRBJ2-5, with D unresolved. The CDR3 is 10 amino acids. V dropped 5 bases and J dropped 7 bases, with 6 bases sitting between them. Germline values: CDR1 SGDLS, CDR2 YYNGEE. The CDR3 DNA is TGTGCCAGCAGAGACGGGACCCAGTACTTC. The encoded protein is CASRDGTQYF.

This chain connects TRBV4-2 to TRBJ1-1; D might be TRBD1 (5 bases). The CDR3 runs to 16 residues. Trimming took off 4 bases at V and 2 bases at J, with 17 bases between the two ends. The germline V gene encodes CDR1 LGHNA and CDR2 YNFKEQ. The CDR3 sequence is CASSRGTSSPNTEAFF. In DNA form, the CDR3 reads TGTGCCAGCAGCCGAGGGACTTCTTCCCCTAACACTGAAGCTTTCTTT.

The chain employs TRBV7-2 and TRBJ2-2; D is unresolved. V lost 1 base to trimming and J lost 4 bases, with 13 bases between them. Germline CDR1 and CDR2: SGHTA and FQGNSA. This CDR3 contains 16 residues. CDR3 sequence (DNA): TGTGCCAGCAGCTTAGTCTCGCTAGATATCACCGGGGAGCTGTTTTTT. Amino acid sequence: CASSLVSLDITGELFF.

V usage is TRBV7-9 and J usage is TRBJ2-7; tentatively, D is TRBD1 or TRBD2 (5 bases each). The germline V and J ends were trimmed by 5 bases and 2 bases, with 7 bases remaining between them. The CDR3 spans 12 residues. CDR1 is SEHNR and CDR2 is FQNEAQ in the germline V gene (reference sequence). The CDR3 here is CASSGGTYEQYF. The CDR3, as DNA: TGTGCCAGCAGCGGGGGAACCTACGAGCAGTACTTC. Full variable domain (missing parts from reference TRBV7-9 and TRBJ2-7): DTGVSQNPRHKITKRGQNVTFRCDPISEHNRLYWYRQTLGQGPEFLTYFQNEAQLEKSRLLSDRFSAERPKGSFSTLEIQRTEQGDSAMYLCASSGGTYEQYFGPGTRLTVT.

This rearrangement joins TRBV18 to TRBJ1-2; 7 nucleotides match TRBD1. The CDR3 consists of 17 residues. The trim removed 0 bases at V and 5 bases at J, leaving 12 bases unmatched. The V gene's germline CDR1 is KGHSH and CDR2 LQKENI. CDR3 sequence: CASSPPERGRKGYGYTF. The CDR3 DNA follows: TGTGCCAGCTCACCACCGGAGAGGGGGCGCAAAGGGTATGGCTACACCTTC.

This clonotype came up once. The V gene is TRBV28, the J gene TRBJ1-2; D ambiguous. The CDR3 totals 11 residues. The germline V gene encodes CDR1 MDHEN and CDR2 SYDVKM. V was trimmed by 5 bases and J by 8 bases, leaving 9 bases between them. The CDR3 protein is CASSGSRGYTF. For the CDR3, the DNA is TGTGCCAGCAGTGGAAGTAGGGGCTACACCTTC.

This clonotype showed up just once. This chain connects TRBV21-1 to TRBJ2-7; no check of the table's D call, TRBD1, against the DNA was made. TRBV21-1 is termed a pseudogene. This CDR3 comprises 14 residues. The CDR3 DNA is TGTGCCAGCAGCGCAGGACAGGCATTCTACGAGCAGTACTTC. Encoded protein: CASSAGQAFYEQYF.

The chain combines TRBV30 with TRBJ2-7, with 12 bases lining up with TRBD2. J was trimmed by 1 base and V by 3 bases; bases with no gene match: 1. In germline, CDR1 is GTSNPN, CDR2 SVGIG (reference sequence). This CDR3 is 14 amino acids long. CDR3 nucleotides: TGTGCCTGGAGACTAGCGGGAGGTTCCTACGAGCAGTACTTC. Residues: CAWRLAGGSYEQYF.

The CDR3 spells CSARDLGTSTDTQYF. The CDR3 region has the DNA TGCAGTGCTAGAGATCTTGGGACTAGCACAGATACGCAGTATTTT. The chain couples TRBV20-1 to TRBJ2-3; D possibly corresponds to TRBD2 (6 bases). Germline CDR1 DFQATT, CDR2 SNEGSKA (reference sequence). This CDR3 contains 15 residues. Trimming left V 0 bases short and J 0 bases short, with 10 bases between.

CDR3: CACCVSAAFF. The CDR3 DNA is TGTGCCTGCTGCGTTTCGGCAGCTTTCTTT. This chain joins TRBV30 and TRBJ1-1; D unclear. V was cut by 6 bases and J by 10 bases, with 12 bases left in between. This CDR3 comprises 10 residues. Germline lookup yields CDR1 GTSNPN and CDR2 SVGIG (reference sequence).

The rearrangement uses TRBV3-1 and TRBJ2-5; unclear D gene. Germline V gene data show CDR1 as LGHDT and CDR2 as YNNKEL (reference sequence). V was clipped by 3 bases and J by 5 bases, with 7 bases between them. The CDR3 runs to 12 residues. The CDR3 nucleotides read TGTGCCAGCAGCCAGCACGTTGAGACCCAGTACTTC. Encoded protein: CASSQHVETQYF.

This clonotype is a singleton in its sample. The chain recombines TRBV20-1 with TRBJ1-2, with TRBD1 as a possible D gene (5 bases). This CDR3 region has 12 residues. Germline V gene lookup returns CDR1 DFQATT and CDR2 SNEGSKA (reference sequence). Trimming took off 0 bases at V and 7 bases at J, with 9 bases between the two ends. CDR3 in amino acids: CSARDLGLGYTF. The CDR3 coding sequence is TGCAGTGCTAGAGATTTGGGGCTTGGCTACACCTTC.